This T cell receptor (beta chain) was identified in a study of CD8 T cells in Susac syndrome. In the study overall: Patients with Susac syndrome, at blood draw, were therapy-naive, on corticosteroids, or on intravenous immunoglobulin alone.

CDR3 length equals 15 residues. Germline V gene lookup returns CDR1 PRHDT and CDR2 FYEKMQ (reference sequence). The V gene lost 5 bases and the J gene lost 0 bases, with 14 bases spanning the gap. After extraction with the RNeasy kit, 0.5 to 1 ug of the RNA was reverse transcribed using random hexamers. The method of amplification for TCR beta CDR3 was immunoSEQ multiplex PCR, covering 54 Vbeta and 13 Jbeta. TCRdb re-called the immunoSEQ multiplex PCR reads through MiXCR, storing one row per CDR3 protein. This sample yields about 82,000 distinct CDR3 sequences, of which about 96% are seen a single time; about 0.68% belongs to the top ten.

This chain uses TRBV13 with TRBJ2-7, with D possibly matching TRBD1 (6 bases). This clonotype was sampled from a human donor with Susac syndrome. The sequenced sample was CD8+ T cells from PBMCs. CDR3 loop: CASSQTAGASYEQYF. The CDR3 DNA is TGTGCCAGCAGCCAGACCGCAGGGGCCTCCTACGAGCAGTACTTC. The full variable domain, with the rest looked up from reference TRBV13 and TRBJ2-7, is AAGVIQSPRHLIKEKRETATLKCYPIPRHDTVYWYQQGPGQDPQFLISFYEKMQSDKGSIPDRFSAQQFSDYHSELNMSSLELGDSALYFCASSQTAGASYEQYFGPGTRLTVT.